The rows below give T cell receptor beta chains drawn from one sample of a study of OX40 agonist ivuxolimab in advanced cancers. Data came from immunoSEQ multiplex PCR; TCRdb stores just in-frame clones and leaves some out. The sample lists 73,000 or so clones, just over 85% occurring once. The source was CD4+ or CD8+ T cells sorted from blood, collected in a trial of the OX40 agonist ivuxolimab. The source of these receptors is an adult with an advanced solid tumor such as melanoma, head and neck, liver or kidney cancer. The CDR3 runs from the conserved cysteine through the conserved F or W. The D gene is left open where the match is weak. The size entry is marked missing in some rows and otherwise reads once, few, many or a size class.

J | V | D | size | DNA | CDR3
TRBJ2-7 | TRBV9 | TRBD1 | - | TGTGCCAGCAGCCCCCTCGGGACAGGTTCCTACGAGCAGTACTTC | CASSPLGTGSYEQYF
TRBJ2-3 | TRBV4-3 | - | - | TGCGCCAGCAGCCAAGAAGGGCAGACCCCAGATACGCAGTATTTT | CASSQEGQTPDTQYF
TRBJ2-2 | TRBV28 | - | - | TGTGCCAGCATCTACGGGGGGCGCACCGGGGAGCTGTTTTTT | CASIYGGRTGELFF
TRBJ2-1 | TRBV7-2 | TRBD2 | - | TGTGCCAGCAGCTTAGTTCTAGCGGGAGTCGAGCAGTTCTTC | CASSLVLAGVEQFF
TRBJ1-5 | TRBV18 | - | - | TGTGCCAGCTCACCACAGGGAGCAGGTAGCAATCAGCCCCAGCATTTT | CASSPQGAGSNQPQHF
TRBJ2-2 | TRBV5-1 | TRBD1 | - | TGCGCCAGCAGCTTGGGCCAAACAGGGGGTCCGGCGAACACCGGGGAGCTGTTTTTT | CASSLGQTGGPANTGELFF
TRBJ1-6 | TRBV6-5 | - | - | TGTGCCAGCAGGAGGACGGTGAATTCACCCCTCCACTTT | CASRRTVNSPLHF
TRBJ1-3 | TRBV9 | - | - | TGTGCCAGCAGCGTAACCTATTACTCTGGAAACACCATATATTTT | CASSVTYYSGNTIYF
TRBJ1-2 | TRBV6-1 | - | - | TGTGCCAGCAGTGAATACAAAGGCCAGCTCCGCTATGGCTACACCTTC | CASSEYKGQLRYGYTF
TRBJ2-5 | TRBV9 | - | - | TGTGCCAGCAGCGTAGATCGGTTGGGGCAAGAGACCCAGTACTTC | CASSVDRLGQETQYF
TRBJ2-1 | TRBV19 | - | - | TGTGCCAGTAGTATAGGGCGGGATGACGAGCAGTTCTTC | CASSIGRDDEQFF
TRBJ1-6 | TRBV27 | TRBD1 | once | TGTGCCAGCAAACTTCCGGGACAGGGTAAATCACCCCTCCACTTT | CASKLPGQGKSPLHF
TRBJ2-7 | TRBV5-5 | TRBD1 | - | TGTGCCAGCAGCGACCCGGGACAGGGGATCTACGAGCAGTACTTC | CASSDPGQGIYEQYF
TRBJ1-6 | TRBV6-5 | - | - | TGTGCCAGCAACGGGGGGGGTGACATTCGGTCCCTCCACTTT | CASNGGGDIRSLHF
TRBJ2-2 | TRBV14 | - | - | TGTGCCAGCAGCCAGGTTACGAACACCGGGGAGCTGTTTTTT | CASSQVTNTGELFF
TRBJ1-2 | TRBV2 | - | - | TGTGCCAGCAGTGAAAGATCCCCAACAAGCCTCTATGGCTACACCTTC | CASSERSPTSLYGYTF
TRBJ1-4 | TRBV19 | - | - | TGTGCCACGGGCCGTAATGAAAAACTGTTTTTT | CATGRNEKLFF
TRBJ2-5 | TRBV5-6 | - | - | TGTGCCAGCAGCCCGTGGGCCAGCAGAGAGACCCAGTACTTC | CASSPWASRETQYF
TRBJ2-1 | TRBV9 | TRBD1 | - | TGTGCCAGCACCAGGGGGTCTTCCAATCCGGGGAATGAGCAGTTCTTC | CASTRGSSNPGNEQFF
TRBJ2-7 | TRBV7-2 | - | - | TGTGCCAGCAGCCGGGAGGGGACAGGGCTCTACGAGCAGTACTTC | CASSREGTGLYEQYF
TRBJ1-5 | TRBV28 | - | few | TGTGCCAGCCTCTCAGCCAATCAGCCCCAGCATTTT | CASLSANQPQHF
TRBJ2-7 | TRBV11-3 | - | - | TGTGCCAGCAGCCTAGGACATCCCACCTATGAGCAGTACTTC | CASSLGHPTYEQYF
TRBJ2-7 | TRBV6-6 | - | - | TGTGCCAGCAGTAGGGGGAATCACTACGAGCAGTACTTC | CASSRGNHYEQYF
TRBJ1-2 | TRBV28 | - | - | TGTGCCAGCAGTTTGGTCGACAGACGATCTAACTATGGCTACACCTTC | CASSLVDRRSNYGYTF
TRBJ2-1 | TRBV11-3 | - | - | TGTGCCAGCAGCTTAGATGGCGTAGCTTACAATGAGCAGTTCTTC | CASSLDGVAYNEQFF
TRBJ2-2 | TRBV2 | - | - | TGTGCCAGCATGGGGCGGGTGAACACCGGGGAGCTGTTTTTT | CASMGRVNTGELFF
TRBJ1-2 | TRBV2 | - | - | TGTGCCAGCAAAAGGGCACAGGCTTATGGCTACACCTTC | CASKRAQAYGYTF
TRBJ1-5 | TRBV7-8 | TRBD1 | - | TGTGCCAGCAGCCCGGGAGGGGTCAGGGGGAATCAGCCCCAGCATTTT | CASSPGGVRGNQPQHF
TRBJ1-5 | TRBV6-1 | - | - | TGTGCCGGGGCTCGGGCCGCCCATAGCAATCAGCCCCAGCATTTT | CAGARAAHSNQPQHF
TRBJ2-1 | TRBV6-1 | TRBD2 | - | TGTGCCAGCAGTGACCTCAGGACTAGCGGGATGACCTACAATGAGCAGTTCTTC | CASSDLRTSGMTYNEQFF
TRBJ2-5 | TRBV7-2 | TRBD2 | few | TGTGCCAGCAGATCCGGACTAGCGGGAGAACAGACCCAGTACTTC | CASRSGLAGEQTQYF
TRBJ2-7 | TRBV28 | TRBD2 | - | TGTGCCAGCAGTCCCCTAAGGGGACTAGCAGCGTACGAGCAGTACTTC | CASSPLRGLAAYEQYF
TRBJ1-2 | TRBV7-9 | TRBD1 | - | TGTGCCAGCAGTTCGTCGGACAGGTACTATGGCTACACCTTC | CASSSSDRYYGYTF
TRBJ2-1 | TRBV15 | - | - | TGTGCCACCAGCAGAGATCTGGGTCCCCACAATGAGCAGTTCTTC | CATSRDLGPHNEQFF
TRBJ2-2 | TRBV18 | - | - | TGTGCCAGCTCGCCACCAGGGCGGAACACCGGGGAGCTGTTTTTT | CASSPPGRNTGELFF
TRBJ1-2 | TRBV15 | - | - | TGTGCCACCAGCAGAGATCCGGGGACCGTTAACTATGGCTACACCTTC | CATSRDPGTVNYGYTF
TRBJ2-7 | TRBV7-2 | TRBD2 | once | TGTGCCAGCAGCTTAGAGGCTAGCGGGGGGCCTGGTGAGGCCTACGAGCAGTACTTC | CASSLEASGGPGEAYEQYF
TRBJ2-7 | TRBV12-1 | - | - | TGTGCCAGCAGCTTTGCGCTGTGCGTTACCTACGAGCAGTACTTC | CASSFALCVTYEQYF
TRBJ2-3 | TRBV7-9 | TRBD2 | - | TGTGCCAGCAGCACTAGCGGGAACACAGATACGCAGTATTTT | CASSTSGNTDTQYF
TRBJ2-7 | TRBV14 | TRBD2 | - | TGTGCCAGCAGCCAGGCTAGCGGGAGGGTCTACGAGCAGTACTTC | CASSQASGRVYEQYF
TRBJ1-2 | TRBV5-6 | - | - | TGTGCCAGCAGCTTTTTGGGACCTCAGTGGGGCTACACCTTC | CASSFLGPQWGYTF
TRBJ2-1 | TRBV11-2 | - | few | TGTGCCAGCAGTTCCAACTACAATGAGCAGTTCTTC | CASSSNYNEQFF
TRBJ2-2 | TRBV6-1 | - | - | TGTGCCAGCAGTGAAGCGGGACGGGGGACCGGGGAGCTGTTTTTT | CASSEAGRGTGELFF
TRBJ1-2 | TRBV27 | - | once | TGTGCCAGCAGGGTAGGGGACTATGGCTACACCTTC | CASRVGDYGYTF
TRBJ1-3 | TRBV11-3 | - | once | TGTGCCAGCAGCTTAGGCGCGGGATACGGAAACACCATATATTTT | CASSLGAGYGNTIYF
TRBJ2-7 | TRBV28 | - | - | TGTGCCAGCAGTTTAAGGGCCGAGCAGTACTTC | CASSLRAEQYF
TRBJ1-4 | TRBV19 | - | - | TGTGCCAGTAGCAACAGGGTTGCAACTAATGAAAAACTGTTTTTT | CASSNRVATNEKLFF
TRBJ1-4 | TRBV18 | - | once | TGTGCCAGCTCACCCGAACAGATTTCAACTAATGAAAAACTGTTTTTT | CASSPEQISTNEKLFF
TRBJ2-1 | TRBV7-9 | TRBD2 | - | TGTGCCAGCAGTTTTCCGGGACTAGCCGGGAATGAGCAGTTCTTC | CASSFPGLAGNEQFF
TRBJ1-5 | TRBV30 | - | medium-sized | TGTGCCTGGGGCGGGCGCAATCAGCCCCAGCATTTT | CAWGGRNQPQHF
TRBJ2-1 | TRBV20-1 | - | - | TGCAGTGCTGCTTCTGGCGGTGAGCAGTTCTTC | CSAASGGEQFF
TRBJ2-5 | TRBV7-6 | - | once | TGTGCCAGCAGCCCCGATCGGGTTCTCAGCCGCCAAGAGACCCAGTACTTC | CASSPDRVLSRQETQYF